Listed below are T cell receptor beta chains from one sample, sequenced in a study of blood T cell repertoires in COVID-19. The table came from immunoSEQ multiplex PCR; TCRdb's copy has only in-frame clones and leaves some out. In the table there are tens of thousands of clones, 82% of which are singletons. Sequenced: peripheral blood. The receptors come from a woman aged 80 or over with acute or convalescent COVID-19. Both conserved end residues are part of each CDR3. The D gene is left open where the match is weak. Clone size, where shown, is once, few, many, or a class for clones that have expanded.

>TRBD2|TRBJ2-7|.|TRBV7-2
CASSQIPTSGRPEQYF
TGTGCCAGCAGCCAAATCCCCACTAGCGGGAGGCCCGAGCAGTACTTC
>.|TRBJ1-1|.|TRBV6-1
CASSDGEAFF
TGTGCCAGCAGTGACGGTGAAGCTTTCTTT
>.|TRBJ1-1|.|TRBV6-5
CASKNTNTEAFF
TGTGCCAGCAAAAACACGAACACTGAAGCTTTCTTT
>TRBD1|TRBJ2-7|.|TRBV7-9
CASSLATGGASAYEQYF
TGTGCCAGCAGCTTAGCGACAGGGGGCGCTTCTGCCTACGAGCAGTACTTC
>TRBD2|TRBJ2-1|.|TRBV6-5
CASSHPGLAGNEQFF
TGTGCCAGCAGCCACCCAGGACTAGCGGGAAATGAGCAGTTCTTC
>.|TRBJ1-5|.|TRBV28
CASSPGSNQPQHF
TGTGCCAGCAGCCCGGGGAGCAATCAGCCCCAGCATTTT
>.|TRBJ1-2|.|TRBV28
CASSLLQGGYTF
TGTGCCAGCAGTTTATTACAGGGTGGCTACACCTTC
>TRBD1|TRBJ1-4|.|TRBV25-1
CASTRGQGGKLFF
TGTGCCAGCACACGTGGACAGGGGGGAAAACTGTTTTTT
>.|TRBJ1-1|.|TRBV7-2
CASSPPVLREAFF
TGTGCCAGCAGCCCCCCGGTTTTGCGTGAAGCTTTCTTT
>.|TRBJ1-3|few|TRBV7-2
CASSLWQGSGNTIYF
TGTGCCAGCAGCTTATGGCAGGGCTCTGGAAACACCATATATTTT
>.|TRBJ2-7|.|TRBV12-3/TRBV12-4
CASSSNAGEQYF
TGTGCCAGCAGTTCCAACGCGGGCGAGCAGTACTTC
>.|TRBJ2-3|.|TRBV11-2
CASSLAGSNTQYF
TGTGCCAGCAGCTTAGCGGGATCGAATACGCAGTATTTT
>.|TRBJ2-7|.|TRBV30
CAWSPGTFYEQYF
TGTGCCTGGAGCCCAGGGACTTTCTACGAGCAGTACTTC
>.|TRBJ2-7|.|TRBV5-4
CASSSPYEQYF
TGTGCCAGCAGCTCTCCCTACGAGCAGTACTTC
>.|TRBJ2-4|once|TRBV21-1
CASSKDSSGRAKNIQYF
TGTGCCAGCAGCAAAGACTCTAGCGGGAGGGCCAAAAACATTCAGTACTTC
>.|TRBJ2-5|few|TRBV6-5
CASRPGERARGTQYF
TGTGCCAGCAGGCCGGGCGAGAGGGCCCGCGGGACCCAGTACTTC
>.|TRBJ2-7|once|TRBV27
CASSATGGRGSYEQYF
TGTGCCAGCAGTGCAACAGGGGGGAGGGGGTCCTACGAGCAGTACTTC
>TRBD2|TRBJ2-4|.|TRBV18
CASSPPIPSGRAASKNIQYF
TGTGCCAGCTCACCCCCGATCCCTAGCGGGAGGGCCGCGTCCAAAAACATTCAGTACTTC
>TRBD2|TRBJ2-3|.|TRBV27
CASSLIGLAGTTDTQYF
TGTGCCAGCAGTTTAATTGGACTAGCGGGAACCACAGATACGCAGTATTTT
>TRBD2|TRBJ2-1|.|TRBV3-1/TRBV3-2
CASSQDIAGRRANEQFF
TGTGCCAGCAGCCAAGATATAGCGGGCCGGCGGGCCAATGAGCAGTTCTTC
>TRBD2|TRBJ2-7|medium-sized|TRBV2
CASSATSGREQYF
TGTGCCAGCAGTGCGACTAGCGGGAGGGAGCAGTACTTC
>.|TRBJ2-7|.|TRBV6-5
CASRLYEQYF
TGTGCCAGCAGATTATACGAGCAGTACTTC
>TRBD2|TRBJ2-7|.|TRBV4-3
CASSQGMAGGRYF
TGCGCCAGCAGCCAAGGTATGGCGGGAGGACGGTATTTC
>TRBD1|TRBJ1-2|.|TRBV6-4
CASSDPDRARDYGYTF
TGTGCCAGCAGTGACCCCGACAGGGCCCGGGACTATGGCTACACCTTC
>.|TRBJ2-2|.|TRBV30
CAWSSVRAGRGGELFF
TGTGCCTGGAGCTCAGTCAGGGCTGGTAGGGGCGGGGAGCTGTTTTTT
>.|TRBJ2-7|.|TRBV27
CASSLSRGPSSYEQYF
TGTGCCAGCAGTTTATCCAGAGGGCCTAGCTCCTACGAGCAGTACTTC
>.|TRBJ2-3|.|TRBV9
CASSVGGQFTQYF
TGTGCCAGCAGCGTAGGCGGCCAGTTTACGCAGTATTTT
>TRBD2|TRBJ2-7|.|TRBV28
CASSFSGRRAYEQYF
TGTGCCAGCAGTTTCAGCGGGAGAAGGGCCTACGAGCAGTACTTC
>TRBD1|TRBJ1-2|few|TRBV7-9
CASSSKEQGGGYTF
TGTGCCAGCAGCTCAAAAGAACAGGGGGGCGGCTACACCTTC
>TRBD1|TRBJ2-4|.|TRBV5-1
CASSVTGDIQYF
TGCGCCAGCAGCGTCACAGGGGACATTCAGTACTTC
>TRBD2|TRBJ2-3|.|TRBV11-2
CASSPLAVSTDTQYF
TGTGCCAGCAGCCCGCTAGCGGTTAGCACAGATACGCAGTATTTT
>.|TRBJ1-2|.|TRBV4-1
CASSLGLQGGTRGYTF
TGCGCCAGCAGCCTCGGACTACAGGGAGGGACACGCGGCTACACCTTC
>.|TRBJ2-1|.|TRBV7-2
CASSYGGVANEQFF
TGTGCCAGCAGCTACGGGGGTGTTGCAAATGAGCAGTTCTTC
>TRBD2|TRBJ2-2|.|TRBV20-1
CSASFASGRSWLGELFF
TGCAGTGCTAGTTTCGCTAGCGGGAGATCCTGGCTCGGGGAGCTGTTTTTT
>TRBD1|TRBJ1-4|few|TRBV5-4
CASSPYGTANEKLFF
TGTGCCAGCAGCCCTTACGGGACAGCTAATGAAAAACTGTTTTTT
>.|TRBJ1-1|.|TRBV7-3
CASSPGLGLNTEAFF
TGTGCCAGCAGCCCAGGGCTGGGGTTGAACACTGAAGCTTTCTTT
>TRBD1|TRBJ1-1|few|TRBV6-5
CASRHRDRAAEAFF
TGTGCCAGCAGACACCGGGACAGGGCGGCTGAAGCTTTCTTT
>.|TRBJ2-3|.|TRBV19
CASHGTYFPDTQYF
TGTGCCAGCCACGGGACTTACTTCCCCGATACGCAGTATTTT
>.|TRBJ2-1|.|TRBV12-3/TRBV12-4
CASSFNVDNEQFF
TGTGCCAGCAGTTTCAACGTAGACAATGAGCAGTTCTTC
>TRBD1|TRBJ2-7|.|TRBV6-6
CASTLAGGYEQYF
TGTGCCAGCACCCTAGCAGGGGGTTACGAGCAGTACTTC
>TRBD1|TRBJ1-6|once|TRBV19
CASSTQGLNSPLHF
TGTGCCAGTAGCACACAGGGGCTAAATTCACCCCTCCACTTT
>.|TRBJ2-3|.|TRBV9
CASSAPTTSTDTQYF
TGTGCCAGCAGCGCCCCAACGACTAGCACAGATACGCAGTATTTT
>.|TRBJ1-2|.|TRBV2
CASSEGGRNYGYTF
TGTGCCAGCAGTGAAGGCGGGCGGAACTATGGCTACACCTTC
>.|TRBJ1-1|.|TRBV10-3
CAISRRDSGAFF
TGTGCCATCAGTCGCCGGGACTCAGGAGCTTTCTTT
>TRBD1|TRBJ2-7|.|TRBV9
CASSDTGGPYEQYF
TGTGCCAGCAGCGACACAGGGGGGCCCTACGAGCAGTACTTC
>.|TRBJ2-2|.|TRBV7-3
CASSSGNTGELFF
TGTGCCAGCAGCTCGGGAAACACCGGGGAGCTGTTTTTT
>.|TRBJ2-7|.|TRBV5-5
CASSLGGNSYEQYF
TGTGCCAGCAGCTTGGGCGGGAACTCCTACGAGCAGTACTTC
>TRBD2|TRBJ2-2|.|TRBV9
CASSGTSGRITGELFF
TGTGCCAGCAGCGGGACTAGCGGGAGGATCACCGGGGAGCTGTTTTTT
>.|TRBJ2-5|.|TRBV29-1
CSASGTTASETQYF
TGCAGCGCCTCCGGGACAACCGCATCGGAGACCCAGTACTTC
>.|TRBJ2-5|once|TRBV10-3
CAISELQETQYF
TGTGCCATCAGTGAGCTTCAAGAGACCCAGTACTTC